The 20 T cell receptor beta chains below were found in one sample sequenced in a study of blood T cell repertoires in COVID-19. TCRdb's copy holds only in-frame clones and misses some; the assay was immunoSEQ multiplex PCR. The sample has 85,000 to 100,000 clones; roughly 81% are singletons. Sequencing used peripheral blood. These receptor sequences come from a man older than 75 with COVID-19, enrolled during active disease.

The rearrangement links TRBV10-2 to TRBJ1-2; 7 bases align to TRBD1. J was trimmed by 8 bases and V by 9 bases; bases with no gene match: 18. The CDR3 covers 15 residues. Germline V gene sequence: CDR1 WSHSY, CDR2 SAAADI. DNA of the CDR3: TGCGCCAGGGCCGAGCGATCGGGACAGATTGAGGGCTACACCTTC. It yields the protein CARAERSGQIEGYTF.

The sample holds a few counts of this clone. The chain recombines TRBV7-2 with TRBJ2-3, with TRBD1 matching over 8 bases. Germline assignment: CDR1 SGHTA and CDR2 FQGNSA. CDR3 size: 17 residues. Trimming cost V 5 bases and J 3 bases; bases outside gene matches: 13. CDR3 bases: TGTGCCAGCAGCACTAGACAGGGGAGGTATGGGACAGATACGCAGTATTTT. This sequence encodes CASSTRQGRYGTDTQYF.

The chain couples TRBV18 to TRBJ1-2, with TRBD1 identical over 11 bases. The V and J ends lost 6 bases and 6 bases, in that order; junction bases with no gene match: 9. The CDR3 is 15 amino acids. Germline CDR1 and CDR2: KGHSH and LQKENI. CDR3 residues: CASSPIGQGADGYTF. The CDR3 DNA is TGTGCCAGCTCCCCAATTGGACAGGGGGCAGATGGCTACACCTTC.

The V call is TRBV5-1, the J call TRBJ2-2; 10 nucleotides line up with TRBD2. Germline V gene sequence: CDR1 SGHRS, CDR2 YFSETQ. The CDR3 loop spans 15 amino acids. Losses at the gene ends were 6 bases for V and 1 base for J; bases not matched to a gene: 3. CDR3 sequence reads: CASTGLAENTGELFF. CDR3 coding DNA: TGCGCCAGCACCGGACTAGCGGAGAACACCGGGGAGCTGTTTTTT.

The V gene is TRBV5-1, the J gene TRBJ1-4; the D gene is possibly TRBD1 (5 bases). V lost 0 bases, J lost 8 bases, and 11 bases lay in between. The CDR3 consists of 14 residues. Germline-derived CDR1 and CDR2 are SGHRS and YFSETQ. CDR3 bases: TGCGCCAGCAGCTTGGGACAGCGTGGAGAAAAACTGTTTTTT. This translates into CASSLGQRGEKLFF.

This chain uses TRBV6-5 with TRBJ1-6; D ambiguous. The germline V gene has CDR1 MNHEY and CDR2 SVGAGI. Between the trimmed V and J ends, which lost 4 bases and 8 bases, there was a span of 6 bases. CDR3 size: 12 residues. CDR3 DNA: TGTGCCAGCAGTTCTTCCGATTCACCCCTCCACTTT. Protein: CASSSSDSPLHF.

The chain employs TRBV18 and TRBJ1-4; perhaps TRBD1 as D (6 bases). Trimming left V 3 bases short and J 1 base short, with 15 bases between. Germline values: CDR1 KGHSH, CDR2 LQKENI. The length of the CDR3 is 17 residues. CDR3 DNA: TGTGCCAGCTCACCCAAGAACCGACAGGAAACTAATGAAAAACTGTTTTTT. It codes for CASSPKNRQETNEKLFF.

J is TRBJ2-3 and V is TRBV10-3; weak D call: TRBD2 (6 bases). The V and J ends lost 11 bases and 2 bases respectively, with 17 bases between them. The CDR3 is 14 residues long. From germline, CDR1 is ENHRY and CDR2 SYGVKD. The CDR3 spells CAGAGNGTTDTQYF. In DNA form, the CDR3 reads TGTGCCGGCGCGGGGAACGGGACCACAGATACGCAGTATTTT.

This clone was observed a few times. The chain employs TRBV6-1 and TRBJ2-1; 9 bases are shared with TRBD1. The trim removed 1 base at V and 6 bases at J, leaving 7 bases unmatched. Germline CDR1 is MNHNS and CDR2 is SASEGT. The length of the CDR3 is 16 residues. CDR3 residues: CASSEGSGTGFNEQFF. The CDR3 DNA reads as TGTGCCAGCAGTGAAGGTTCCGGGACAGGGTTCAATGAGCAGTTCTTC.

The CDR3 region is CASSLVFDGGTSGPWSSYNEQFF. In nucleotides, the CDR3 is TGCGCCAGCAGCTTGGTCTTCGATGGTGGGACTAGCGGACCATGGAGCTCCTACAATGAGCAGTTCTTC. V and J are TRBV5-1 and TRBJ2-1, with 11 bases lining up with TRBD2. With V trimmed by 0 bases and J by 0 bases, 20 bases remained unmatched. CDR1 and CDR2 (germline): SGHRS, YFSETQ. This CDR3 comprises 23 residues.

The chain has TRBV18 and TRBJ2-7, with 7 bases aligning to TRBD1. The germline V gene encodes CDR1 KGHSH and CDR2 LQKENI. V lost 2 bases and J lost 4; bases outside the gene matches: 8. This CDR3 has 15 residues. The CDR3 reads CASSPEGTVFYEQYF. CDR3 coding DNA: TGTGCCAGCTCACCAGAAGGGACAGTCTTTTACGAGCAGTACTTC.

This clone was seen more than once but under ten times. This chain links TRBV3-1 (or the pseudogene TRBV3-2) with TRBJ1-2; D unclear. In germline, CDR1 is LGHDT, CDR2 YNNKEL (reference sequence). The germline V and J ends were trimmed by 0 bases and 9 bases, with 14 bases remaining between them. The CDR3 runs to 14 residues. As DNA, the CDR3 is TGTGCCAGCAGCCAAGAGGCGGCCACTGGTAGCTACACCTTC. Translated: CASSQEAATGSYTF.

The rearrangement joins TRBV30 to TRBJ1-5; 7 bases align to TRBD1. Germline CDR1 is GTSNPN and CDR2 is SVGIG (reference sequence). CDR3 length: 17 amino acids. The ends lost 1 base at V and 2 bases at J; junction bases unmatched: 11. Here the CDR3 DNA reads TGTGCCTGGAGTGCAGGGACAGCTCCCCTGCGCAATCAGCCCCAGCATTTT. This sequence encodes CAWSAGTAPLRNQPQHF.

There are a few counts of this clone. The J gene is TRBJ1-3, the V gene TRBV19; D call uncertain. From germline, CDR1 is LNHDA and CDR2 SQIVND (reference sequence). Trimming stripped 6 bases from V and 0 bases from J, with 12 bases between. CDR3 length: 15 amino acids. For the CDR3, the DNA is TGTGCCAGTAGCGGTTTGGAGAACTCTGGAAACACCATATATTTT. Residues: CASSGLENSGNTIYF. Combining the CDR3 with reference TRBV19 and TRBJ1-3 gives the whole variable domain DGGITQSPKYLFRKEGQNVTLSCEQNLNHDAMYWYRQDPGQGLRLIYYSQIVNDFQKGDIAEGYSVSREKKESFPLTVTSAQKNPTAFYLCASSGLENSGNTIYFGEGSWLTVV.

This clone was counted once. The CDR3 spells CASSELPSRELEKGNIQYF. The CDR3 DNA reads TGTGCCAGCAGTGAACTACCTTCACGGGAGCTAGAAAAAGGGAACATTCAGTACTTC. This chain uses TRBV6-1 with TRBJ2-4, with TRBD2 as a possible D gene (6 bases). The CDR3 spans 19 residues. The V and J ends lost 2 bases and 7 bases respectively, with 27 bases between them. Germline V CDR1 and CDR2: MNHNS, SASEGT.

This clone showed up just once. V and J are TRBV4-1 and TRBJ2-7, with a tentative D call TRBD1 (5 bases). This CDR3 comprises 16 residues. In germline, CDR1 is MGHRA, CDR2 YSYEKL. The V end lost 4 bases, the J end lost 0 bases, and 16 bases lay between the germline ends. The CDR3 DNA reads as TGCGCCAGCAGCCCAAAACTTGGACACAACTCCTACGAGCAGTACTTC. Amino acids: CASSPKLGHNSYEQYF.

The chain couples TRBV9 to TRBJ1-1; D might be TRBD1 (6 bases). This CDR3 spans 15 amino acids. Germline V CDR1 and CDR2: SGDLS, YYNGEE. V lost 1 base to trimming and J lost 6 bases, with 16 bases between them. Here the CDR3 reads CASSVHVQGVSEAFF. CDR3 DNA: TGTGCCAGCAGCGTACACGTACAGGGAGTCTCTGAAGCTTTCTTT.

A few counts support this clone. The V and J genes are TRBV14 and TRBJ2-7; the D gene is possibly TRBD1 (5 bases). This CDR3 region has 13 residues. Germline V gene lookup returns CDR1 SGHDN and CDR2 FVKESK. Trimming removed 0 bases from V and 5 bases from J, with 8 bases in between. CDR3 sequence (DNA): TGTGCCAGCAGCCAAGATCTAGGGGACGAGCAGTACTTC. Encoded protein: CASSQDLGDEQYF.

The J gene is TRBJ2-7, the V gene TRBV10-3, with 13 nucleotides matching TRBD2. V lost 10 bases and J lost 1; bases outside the gene matches: 4. The CDR3 length is 14 residues. Germline values: CDR1 ENHRY, CDR2 SYGVKD. CDR3 DNA: TGTGCCACCCGGACTAGCGGGGGATCCTACGAGCAGTACTTC. Translation gives CATRTSGGSYEQYF.

The J gene is TRBJ1-3, the V gene TRBV7-2; D is unclear. Germline V gene data show CDR1 as SGHTA and CDR2 as FQGNSA. CDR3 size: 13 residues. Trimming removed 5 bases at V and 4 bases at J, with 9 bases between. The CDR3 protein is CASSRRGGNTIYF. In DNA form, the CDR3 reads TGTGCCAGCAGCCGGCGGGGAGGAAACACCATATATTTT. The whole variable domain, filled in from reference TRBV7-2 and TRBJ1-3, reads GAGVSQSPSNKVTEKGKDVELRCDPISGHTALYWYRQSLGQGLEFLIYFQGNSAPDKSGLPSDRFSAERTGGSVSTLTIQRTQQEDSAVYLCASSRRGGNTIYFGEGSWLTVV.